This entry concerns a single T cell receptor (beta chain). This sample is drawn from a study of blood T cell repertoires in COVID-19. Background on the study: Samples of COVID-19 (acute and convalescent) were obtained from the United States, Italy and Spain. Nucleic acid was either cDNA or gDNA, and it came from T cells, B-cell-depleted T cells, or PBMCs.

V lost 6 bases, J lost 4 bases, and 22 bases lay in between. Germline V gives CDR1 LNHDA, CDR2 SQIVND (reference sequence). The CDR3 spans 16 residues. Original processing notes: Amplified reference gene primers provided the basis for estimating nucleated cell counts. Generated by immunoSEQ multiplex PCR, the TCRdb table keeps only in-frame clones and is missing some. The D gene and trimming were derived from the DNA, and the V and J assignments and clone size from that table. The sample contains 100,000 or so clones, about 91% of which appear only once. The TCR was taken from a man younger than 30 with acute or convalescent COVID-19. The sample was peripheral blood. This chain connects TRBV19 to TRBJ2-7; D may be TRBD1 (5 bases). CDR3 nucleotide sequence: TGTGCCAGTAGGTCAAAGGGGAAGGGATTTACTTACGAGCAGTACTTC. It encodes CASRSKGKGFTYEQYF.